The next 25 T cell receptor beta chains were all read from a single sample in a study of identical twins. TCRdb fed the 5' RACE reads into MiXCR, producing one record per CDR3 protein. The repertoire holds approximately 500,000 distinct CDR3 sequences, with about 24% as singletons. These data were also filed under a second study, of T cells expressing NK-cell markers.

Sequenced sample: CD4+ T cells sorted from blood. The receptors originated from a woman aged 18-35 years in good health.

The V gene is TRBV20-1, the J gene TRBJ2-7, with TRBD2 matching over 7 bases. Germline V gene lookup returns CDR1 DFQATT and CDR2 SNEGSKA (reference sequence). The CDR3 totals 13 residues. V trimming: 3 bases; J trimming: 2 bases; junction bases outside the gene matches: 4. The chain's CDR3 is CSARKGGPYEQYF. DNA for the CDR3: TGCAGTGCTAGGAAGGGAGGGCCCTACGAGCAGTACTTC.

In this sample, this clonotype turned up a few times. The chain employs TRBV12-3 or TRBV12-4 and TRBJ2-1; the D gene could be TRBD1 or TRBD2 (6 bases each). V lost 6 bases to trimming and J lost 4 bases, with 22 bases between them. The CDR3 spans 17 residues. The DNA of the CDR3 is TGTGCCAGCAGGGGATATGGGGGGCCCCCGATTTACAATGAGCAGTTCTTC. It translates to CASRGYGGPPIYNEQFF.

The chain couples TRBV9 to TRBJ2-1; no reliable D call. Looked up from germline, CDR1 is SGDLS and CDR2 is YYNGEE. The CDR3 contains 13 residues. Trimming stripped 3 bases from V and 14 bases from J, with 18 bases between. CDR3 amino acids: CASSEGLGRGEFF. CDR3 in DNA: TGTGCCAGCAGCGAGGGTTTGGGTCGTGGGGAGTTCTTC. Full variable domain (remainder filled in from reference TRBV9 and TRBJ2-1): DSGVTQTPKHLITATGQRVTLRCSPRSGDLSVYWYQQSLDQGLQFLIQYYNGEERAKGNILERFSAQQFPDLHSELNLSSLELGDSALYFCASSEGLGRGEFFGPGTRLTVL.

Remarks on this clonotype: One junction end disagrees with the germline gene, perhaps due to a read error. This chain connects TRBV2 to TRBJ2-3, with D unclear. The germline CDR1 and CDR2 sequences are SNHLY and FYNNEI. This CDR3 region has 12 residues. The CDR3 nucleotides read TGTGCCAGCAGCGAAGACACAGATACGCAGTATTTT. Amino acid sequence: CASSEDTDTQYF.

This chain connects TRBV3-1 to TRBJ1-1; D gene uncertain. Per the germline V gene, CDR1 is LGHDT and CDR2 is YNNKEL (reference sequence). The CDR3 loop spans 16 amino acids. V lost 1 base and J 6 bases, leaving 18 bases between the germline ends. In DNA, the CDR3 is TGTGCCAGCAGCCAAGGGAACGGGCGGCGTGAGGCTGAAGCTTTCTTT. Translation gives CASSQGNGRREAEAFF.

The chain recombines TRBV9 with TRBJ2-1; 7 bases line up with TRBD2. Looked up from germline, CDR1 is SGDLS and CDR2 is YYNGEE. The CDR3 is 14 residues long. J gave up 3 bases and V 6 bases, and 6 bases lay outside the gene matches. CDR3 in amino acids: CASTQSGIYNEQFF. The CDR3 DNA sequence: TGTGCCAGCACCCAGAGCGGGATCTACAATGAGCAGTTCTTC. The full variable domain, with the rest looked up from reference TRBV9 and TRBJ2-1, is DSGVTQTPKHLITATGQRVTLRCSPRSGDLSVYWYQQSLDQGLQFLIQYYNGEERAKGNILERFSAQQFPDLHSELNLSSLELGDSALYFCASTQSGIYNEQFFGPGTRLTVL.

The chain links TRBV7-8 to TRBJ2-7, with TRBD2 identical over 7 bases. V shed 5 bases, J shed 3 bases, and the junction held 7 bases outside the gene matches. Germline V gene lookup returns CDR1 SGHVS and CDR2 FQNEAQ. The CDR3 loop spans 14 amino acids. CDR3 residues: CASSRGGDLYEQYF. The CDR3 nucleotides read TGTGCCAGCAGCCGGGGAGGGGACCTCTACGAGCAGTACTTC.

In its sample, this clonotype was seen a few times. The chain combines TRBV27 with TRBJ2-7; TRBD2 is a possible D gene (5 bases). Germline V lookup: CDR1 MNHEY, CDR2 SMNVEV (reference sequence). CDR3 length: 13 residues. Trimming left V 2 bases short and J 2 bases short, with 7 bases between. The CDR3 reads CASSLRRAYEQYF. Written as DNA, the CDR3 is TGTGCCAGCAGTTTAAGGCGGGCCTACGAGCAGTACTTC.

The chain couples TRBV4-2 to TRBJ1-2, with D perhaps TRBD1 (5 bases). Germline lookup yields CDR1 LGHNA and CDR2 YNFKEQ. The CDR3 is 15 residues long. The V and J ends lost 7 bases and 8 bases respectively, with 23 bases between them. The CDR3 is CASTLSRELLAGYTF. In DNA, the CDR3 is TGTGCCAGCACCCTCAGCAGGGAACTATTGGCCGGCTACACCTTC.

There are a few counts of this clonotype. This rearrangement joins TRBV9 to TRBJ2-7; 10 nucleotides agree with TRBD1. With V trimmed by 3 bases and J by 2 bases, 2 bases remained unmatched. The CDR3 runs 14 residues. CDR1 SGDLS and CDR2 YYNGEE come from the germline V gene. The CDR3 is CASSAGQGTYEQYF. DNA of the CDR3: TGTGCCAGCAGCGCGGGACAGGGGACCTACGAGCAGTACTTC.

The chain is built from TRBV20-1 and TRBJ2-1; no definite D call. Between the trimmed V and J ends, which lost 6 bases and 2 bases, there was a span of 17 bases. The CDR3 runs to 15 residues. The germline gives CDR1 DFQATT, CDR2 SNEGSKA (reference sequence). The CDR3 nucleotides read TGCAGTGCAAAGAGTTCCCATTCGACCTACAATGAGCAGTTCTTC. Translation: CSAKSSHSTYNEQFF.

This clonotype was seen more than once but under ten times. This rearrangement joins TRBV25-1 to TRBJ2-1; 11 bases map to TRBD2. CDR3 length: 16 amino acids. Germline assignment: CDR1 MGHDK and CDR2 SYGVNS. Losses at the gene ends were 8 bases for V and 0 bases for J; bases not matched to a gene: 6. In DNA, the CDR3 is TGTGCCAGCCAACATACTAGCGGGAGCTCCTACAATGAGCAGTTCTTC. Its protein product is CASQHTSGSSYNEQFF.

This chain connects TRBV5-5 to TRBJ2-6; unclear D gene. V was cut by 3 bases and J by 0 bases, with 13 bases left in between. The length of the CDR3 is 17 residues. CDR1 is SGHKS, CDR2 YYEKEE, per germline (reference sequence). The CDR3 protein is CASSSRLQPSGANVLTF. CDR3 sequence (DNA): TGTGCCAGCAGCTCGCGACTCCAACCCTCTGGGGCCAACGTCCTGACTTTC.

Here the CDR3 reads CASSPIGRVTDTQYF. CDR3 DNA: TGTGCCAGCAGTCCAATCGGGAGGGTCACAGATACGCAGTATTTT. The chain uses TRBV12-3 or TRBV12-4 and TRBJ2-3, with 8 bases fitting TRBD2. V shed 5 bases, J shed 2 bases, and the junction held 6 bases outside the gene matches. The CDR3 covers 15 residues.

This clonotype was seen a handful of times. The genes are TRBV5-1 and TRBJ2-5; D is undetermined. CDR3 size: 14 residues. The V end lost 0 bases, the J end lost 1 base, and 7 bases lay between the germline ends. CDR1 SGHRS and CDR2 YFSETQ come from the germline V gene. The DNA of the CDR3 is TGCGCCAGCAGCTTGGGGGCGATCCAAGAGACCCAGTACTTC. It specifies CASSLGAIQETQYF.

This chain links TRBV14 with TRBJ2-3; D uncertain. The germline gives CDR1 SGHDN, CDR2 FVKESK. The CDR3 totals 14 residues. Trimming pared 1 base from V and 1 base from J, leaving 6 bases between. Written as DNA, the CDR3 is TGTGCCAGCAGCCAAGTGCAGCGCACAGATACGCAGTATTTT. As protein: CASSQVQRTDTQYF.

This clonotype was picked up a small number of times. The J gene is TRBJ2-2, the V gene TRBV29-1; D gene unclear. V shed 3 bases and J shed 6 bases, with 8 bases lying between them. From germline, CDR1 is SQVTM and CDR2 ANQGSEA. The CDR3 consists of 12 residues. CDR3 in DNA: TGCAGCGTTGACCGCCAGGCCGGGGAGCTGTTTTTT. Protein: CSVDRQAGELFF.

A few counts support this clonotype. This chain uses TRBV7-8 with TRBJ1-5; no definite D call. Trimming took 0 bases from V and 4 from J, leaving 7 bases between them. Germline CDR1 reads SGHVS; CDR2 reads FQNEAQ. CDR3 size: 14 residues. The CDR3 reads CASSLAFRNQPQHF. CDR3 bases: TGTGCCAGCAGCTTAGCGTTTAGGAATCAGCCCCAGCATTTT.

In its sample, this clonotype was seen a few times. The CDR3 sequence: CSAKSPNEQFF. Written as DNA, the CDR3 is TGCAGTGCTAAGTCCCCAAATGAGCAGTTCTTC. The chain recombines TRBV20-1 with TRBJ2-1; D is undetermined. The CDR3 covers 11 residues. CDR1 is DFQATT, CDR2 SNEGSKA, per germline (reference sequence). The germline V and J ends were trimmed by 4 bases and 7 bases, with 8 bases remaining between them.

This clonotype was counted only a few times. The chain links TRBV6-5 to TRBJ2-2; no clear D. The CDR3 is 12 residues long. V was trimmed by 5 bases and J by 10 bases, leaving 11 bases between them. Germline-derived CDR1 and CDR2 are MNHEY and SVGAGI. CDR3 loop: CASSTRVAELFF. The CDR3 DNA is TGTGCCAGCAGTACAAGGGTGGCGGAGCTGTTTTTT.

The chain combines TRBV20-1 with TRBJ2-1; TRBD2 matches at 8 bases. Germline CDR1 DFQATT, CDR2 SNEGSKA (reference sequence). Trimming cost V 6 bases and J 8 bases; bases outside gene matches: 9. This CDR3 has 13 amino acids. This chain's CDR3 is CSARGLVGDEQFF. CDR3 nucleotides: TGCAGTGCGCGGGGACTAGTTGGGGATGAGCAGTTCTTC.

This clonotype was observed a few times. This chain joins TRBV6-1 and TRBJ2-7; tentative D call: TRBD1 (7 bases). Germline V gene data show CDR1 as MNHNS and CDR2 as SASEGT. The CDR3 has 16 residues. Between the trimmed V and J ends, which lost 6 bases and 0 bases, there was a span of 18 bases. CDR3: CASRMARGVSSYEQYF. The CDR3 coding sequence is TGTGCCAGCAGGATGGCCAGGGGGGTGAGCTCCTACGAGCAGTACTTC.

The chain combines TRBV14 with TRBJ2-1, with TRBD2 matching over 8 bases. This CDR3 is 16 amino acids long. In germline, CDR1 is SGHDN, CDR2 FVKESK. J gave up 5 bases and V 3 bases, and 9 bases lay outside the gene matches. The CDR3 sequence: CASSHLGGRIHNEQFF. The CDR3 DNA follows: TGTGCCAGCAGCCATCTAGGCGGGAGGATCCACAATGAGCAGTTCTTC.

J is TRBJ2-1 and V is TRBV5-1; TRBD1 matches 9 bases. Germline loops: CDR1 SGHRS, CDR2 YFSETQ. The V segment lost 5 bases and the J segment 6 bases; nucleotides outside the gene matches: 15. The CDR3 loop spans 17 amino acids. The CDR3 loop reads CASSSGTGNLGINEQFF. The CDR3 coding sequence is TGCGCCAGCAGTTCCGGGACAGGGAACCTCGGGATCAATGAGCAGTTCTTC.

This clonotype appeared a few times. This chain uses TRBV2 with TRBJ2-3, with D possibly TRBD2 on 6 matching bases. The germline CDR1 and CDR2 sequences are SNHLY and FYNNEI. CDR3 length: 15 residues. With 4 bases removed from V and 1 base from J, the gap between germline ends came to 12 bases. This CDR3 reads CASSAGGMGTDTQYF. For the CDR3, the DNA is TGTGCCAGCAGTGCTGGCGGGATGGGCACAGATACGCAGTATTTT.